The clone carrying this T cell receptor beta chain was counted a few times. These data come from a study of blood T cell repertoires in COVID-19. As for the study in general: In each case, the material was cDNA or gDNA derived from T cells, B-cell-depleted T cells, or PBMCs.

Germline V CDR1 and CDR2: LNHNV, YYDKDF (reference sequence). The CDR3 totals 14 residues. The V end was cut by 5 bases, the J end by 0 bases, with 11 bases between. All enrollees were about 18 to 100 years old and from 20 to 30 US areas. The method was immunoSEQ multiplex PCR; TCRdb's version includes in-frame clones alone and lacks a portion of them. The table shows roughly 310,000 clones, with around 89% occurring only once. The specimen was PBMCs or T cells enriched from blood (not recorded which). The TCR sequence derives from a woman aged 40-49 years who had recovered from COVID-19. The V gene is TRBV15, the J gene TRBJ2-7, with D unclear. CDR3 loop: CATSPQRSSYEQYF. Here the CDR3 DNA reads TGTGCCACCAGCCCCCAAAGGAGCTCCTACGAGCAGTACTTC.